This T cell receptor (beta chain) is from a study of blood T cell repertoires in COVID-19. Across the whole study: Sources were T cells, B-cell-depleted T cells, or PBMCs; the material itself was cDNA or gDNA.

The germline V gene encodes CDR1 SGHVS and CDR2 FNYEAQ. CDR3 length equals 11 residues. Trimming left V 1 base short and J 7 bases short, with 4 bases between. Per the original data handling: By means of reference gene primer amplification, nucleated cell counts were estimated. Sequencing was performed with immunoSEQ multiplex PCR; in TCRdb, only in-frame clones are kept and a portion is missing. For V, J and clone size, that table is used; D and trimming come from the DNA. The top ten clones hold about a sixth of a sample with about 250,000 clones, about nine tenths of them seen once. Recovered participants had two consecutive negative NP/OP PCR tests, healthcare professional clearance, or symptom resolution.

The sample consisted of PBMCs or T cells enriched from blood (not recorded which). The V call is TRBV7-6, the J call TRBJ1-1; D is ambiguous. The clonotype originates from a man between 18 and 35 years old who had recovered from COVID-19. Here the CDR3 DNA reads TGTGCCAGCAGCTTAGGTCGTGAAGCTTTCTTT. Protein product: CASSLGREAFF.